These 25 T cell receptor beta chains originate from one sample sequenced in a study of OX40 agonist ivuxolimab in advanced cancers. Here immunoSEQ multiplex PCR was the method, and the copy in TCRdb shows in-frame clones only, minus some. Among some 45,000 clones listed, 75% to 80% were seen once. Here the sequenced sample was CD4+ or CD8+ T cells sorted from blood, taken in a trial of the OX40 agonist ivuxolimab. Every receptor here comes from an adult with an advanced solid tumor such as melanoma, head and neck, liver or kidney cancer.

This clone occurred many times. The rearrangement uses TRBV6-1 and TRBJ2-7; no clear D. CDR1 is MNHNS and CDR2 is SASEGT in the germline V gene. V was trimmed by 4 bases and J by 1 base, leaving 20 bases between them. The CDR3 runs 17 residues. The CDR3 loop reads CASSATYSLRWSYEQYF. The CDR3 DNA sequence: TGTGCCAGCAGTGCTACCTACTCGCTCAGGTGGTCCTACGAGCAGTACTTC.

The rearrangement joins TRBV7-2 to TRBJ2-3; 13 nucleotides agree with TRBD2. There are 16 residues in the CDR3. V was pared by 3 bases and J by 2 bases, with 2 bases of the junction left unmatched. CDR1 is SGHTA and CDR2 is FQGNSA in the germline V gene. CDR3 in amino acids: CASSFGTSGATDTQYF. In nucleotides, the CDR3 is TGTGCCAGCAGCTTTGGGACTAGCGGGGCCACAGATACGCAGTATTTT.

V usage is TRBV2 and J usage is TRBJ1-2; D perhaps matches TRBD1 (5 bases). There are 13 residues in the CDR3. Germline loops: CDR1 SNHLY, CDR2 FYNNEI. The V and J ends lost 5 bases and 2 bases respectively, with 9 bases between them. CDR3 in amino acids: CASSRDFNYGYTF. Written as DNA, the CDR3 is TGTGCCAGCAGTAGGGACTTCAACTATGGCTACACCTTC.

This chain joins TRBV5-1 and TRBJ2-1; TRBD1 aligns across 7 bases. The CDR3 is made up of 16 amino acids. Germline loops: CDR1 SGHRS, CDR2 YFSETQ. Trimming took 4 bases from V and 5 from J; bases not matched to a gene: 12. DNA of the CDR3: TGCGCCAGCAGCCCCCGGACCCCGACAGGGAACAATGAGCAGTTCTTC. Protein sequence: CASSPRTPTGNNEQFF.

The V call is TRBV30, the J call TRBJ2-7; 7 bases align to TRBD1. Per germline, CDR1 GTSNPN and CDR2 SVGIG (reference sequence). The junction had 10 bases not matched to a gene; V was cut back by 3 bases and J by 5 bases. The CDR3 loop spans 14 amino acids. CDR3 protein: CAWSWGTVGNEQYF. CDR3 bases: TGTGCCTGGAGCTGGGGGACAGTCGGCAACGAGCAGTACTTC.

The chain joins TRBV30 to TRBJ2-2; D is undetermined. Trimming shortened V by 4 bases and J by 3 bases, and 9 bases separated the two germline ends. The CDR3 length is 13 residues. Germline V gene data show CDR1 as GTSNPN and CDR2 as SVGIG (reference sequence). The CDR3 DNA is TGTGCCTGGACCGGGCAGCACACCGGGGAGCTGTTTTTT. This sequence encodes CAWTGQHTGELFF.

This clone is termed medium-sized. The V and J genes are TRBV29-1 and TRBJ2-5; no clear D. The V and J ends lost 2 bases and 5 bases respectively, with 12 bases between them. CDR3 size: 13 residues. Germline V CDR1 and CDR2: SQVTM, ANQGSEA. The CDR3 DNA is TGCAGCGTTGAAAAGTTTCGTGCGGAGACCCAGTACTTC. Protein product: CSVEKFRAETQYF.

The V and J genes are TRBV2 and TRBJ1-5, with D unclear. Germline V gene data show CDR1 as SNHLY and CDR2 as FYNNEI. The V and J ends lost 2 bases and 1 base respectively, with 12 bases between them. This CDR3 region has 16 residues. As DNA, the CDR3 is TGTGCCAGCAGTGAAAGGTTAAGGACGAGCAATCAGCCCCAGCATTTT. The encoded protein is CASSERLRTSNQPQHF.

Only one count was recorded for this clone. CDR3 DNA sequence: TGTGCCAGCAGTTTGGACCTGGGAGGGAACGCCTACAATGAGCAGTTCTTC. Amino acids: CASSLDLGGNAYNEQFF. The chain joins TRBV27 to TRBJ2-1; 7 bases line up with TRBD2. V was clipped by 3 bases and J by 2 bases; unmatched bases: 10. The CDR3 spans 17 residues. CDR1 is MNHEY and CDR2 is SMNVEV in the germline V gene (reference sequence).

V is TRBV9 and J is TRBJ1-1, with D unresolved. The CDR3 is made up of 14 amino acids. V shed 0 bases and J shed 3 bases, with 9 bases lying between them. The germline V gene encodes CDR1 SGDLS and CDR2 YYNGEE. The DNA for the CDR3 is TGTGCCAGCAGCGTAGAAAATCACGACACTGAAGCTTTCTTT. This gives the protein CASSVENHDTEAFF.

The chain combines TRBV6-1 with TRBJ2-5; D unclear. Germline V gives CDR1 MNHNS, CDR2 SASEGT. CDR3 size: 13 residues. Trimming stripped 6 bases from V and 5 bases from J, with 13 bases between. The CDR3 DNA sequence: TGTGCCAGCAGGCTAGAGTTGAGGGAGACCCAGTACTTC. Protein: CASRLELRETQYF.

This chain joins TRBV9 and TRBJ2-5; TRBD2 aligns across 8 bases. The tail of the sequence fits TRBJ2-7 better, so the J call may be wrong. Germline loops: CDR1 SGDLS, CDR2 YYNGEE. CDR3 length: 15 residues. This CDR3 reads CASSVEPAGDYEQYF. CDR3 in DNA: TGTGCCAGCAGCGTAGAACCAGCGGGAGACTACGAGCAGTACTTC.

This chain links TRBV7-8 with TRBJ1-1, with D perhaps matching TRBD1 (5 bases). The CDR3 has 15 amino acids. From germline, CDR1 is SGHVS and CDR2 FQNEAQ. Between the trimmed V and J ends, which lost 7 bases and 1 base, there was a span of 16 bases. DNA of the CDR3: TGTGCCAGCACCCTTCATGGGCAGGGGAACACTGAAGCTTTCTTT. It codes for CASTLHGQGNTEAFF.

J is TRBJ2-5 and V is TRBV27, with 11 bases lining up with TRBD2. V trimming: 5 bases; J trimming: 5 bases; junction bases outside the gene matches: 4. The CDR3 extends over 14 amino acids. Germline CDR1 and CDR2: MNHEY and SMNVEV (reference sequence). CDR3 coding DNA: TGTGCCAGCAGTCATAGCGGGAGGGTGGAGACCCAGTACTTC. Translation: CASSHSGRVETQYF.

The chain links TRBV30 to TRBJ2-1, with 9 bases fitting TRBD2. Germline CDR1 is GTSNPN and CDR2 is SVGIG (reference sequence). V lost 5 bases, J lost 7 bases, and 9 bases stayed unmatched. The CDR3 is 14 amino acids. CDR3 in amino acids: CAWSSSGTRNEQFF. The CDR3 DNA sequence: TGTGCCTGGTCATCTAGCGGGACTCGGAATGAGCAGTTCTTC.

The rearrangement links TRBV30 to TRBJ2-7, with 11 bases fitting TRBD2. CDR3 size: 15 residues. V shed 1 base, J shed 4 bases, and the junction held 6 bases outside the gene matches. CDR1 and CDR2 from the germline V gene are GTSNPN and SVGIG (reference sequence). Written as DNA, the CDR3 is TGTGCCTGGAGTGGGACTAGCGGGTCGAAGTACGAGCAGTACTTC. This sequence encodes CAWSGTSGSKYEQYF.

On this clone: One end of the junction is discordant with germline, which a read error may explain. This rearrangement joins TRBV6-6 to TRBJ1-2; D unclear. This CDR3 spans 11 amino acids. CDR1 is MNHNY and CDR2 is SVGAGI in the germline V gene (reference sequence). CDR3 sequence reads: CAGRTNYGYTF. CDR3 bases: TGTGCCGGCAGAACTAACTATGGCTACACCTTC.

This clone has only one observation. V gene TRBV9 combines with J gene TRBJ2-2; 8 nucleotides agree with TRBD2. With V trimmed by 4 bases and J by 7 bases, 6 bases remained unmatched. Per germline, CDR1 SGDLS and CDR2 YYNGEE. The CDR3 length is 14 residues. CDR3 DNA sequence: TGTGCCAGCAGCTTCAGCGGGAGTGGCGGGGAGCTGTTTTTT. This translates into CASSFSGSGGELFF.

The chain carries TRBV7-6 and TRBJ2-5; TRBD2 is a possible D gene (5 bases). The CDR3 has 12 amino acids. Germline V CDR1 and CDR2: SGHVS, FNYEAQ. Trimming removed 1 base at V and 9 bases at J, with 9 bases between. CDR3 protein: CASSLDRGSQYF. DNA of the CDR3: TGTGCCAGCAGCTTAGACCGAGGGTCCCAGTACTTC. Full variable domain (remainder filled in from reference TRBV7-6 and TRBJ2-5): GAGVSQSPRYKVTKRGQDVALRCDPISGHVSLYWYRQALGQGPEFLTYFNYEAQQDKSGLPNDRFSAERPEGSISTLTIQRTEQRDSAMYRCASSLDRGSQYFGPGTRLLVL.

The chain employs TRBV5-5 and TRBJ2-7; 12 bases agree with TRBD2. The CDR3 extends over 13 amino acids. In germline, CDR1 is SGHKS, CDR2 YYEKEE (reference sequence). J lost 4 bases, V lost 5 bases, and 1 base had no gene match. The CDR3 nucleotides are TGTGCCAGCAGGACTAGCGGGAGTTACGAGCAGTACTTC. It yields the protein CASRTSGSYEQYF.

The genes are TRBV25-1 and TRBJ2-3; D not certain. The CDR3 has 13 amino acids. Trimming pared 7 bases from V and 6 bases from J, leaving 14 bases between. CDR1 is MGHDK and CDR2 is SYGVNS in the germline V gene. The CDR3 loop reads CASMVAGRDTQYF. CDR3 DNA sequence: TGTGCCAGCATGGTGGCAGGCAGGGATACGCAGTATTTT.

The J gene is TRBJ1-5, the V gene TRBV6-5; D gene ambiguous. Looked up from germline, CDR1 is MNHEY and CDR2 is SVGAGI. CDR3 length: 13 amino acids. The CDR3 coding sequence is TGTGTGGTAAAGGACTATGGCAATCAGCCCCAGCATTTT. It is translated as CVVKDYGNQPQHF.

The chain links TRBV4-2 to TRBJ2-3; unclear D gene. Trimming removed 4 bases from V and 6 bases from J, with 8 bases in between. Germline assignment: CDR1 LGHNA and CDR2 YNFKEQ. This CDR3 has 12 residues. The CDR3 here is CASSPKWDTQYF. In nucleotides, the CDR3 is TGTGCCAGCAGCCCGAAATGGGATACGCAGTATTTT.

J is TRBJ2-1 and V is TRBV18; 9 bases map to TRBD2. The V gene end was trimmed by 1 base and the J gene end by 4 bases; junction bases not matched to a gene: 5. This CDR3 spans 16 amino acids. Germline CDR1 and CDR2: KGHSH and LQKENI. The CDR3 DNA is TGTGCCAGCTCACCACTGACTAGCGGTGGGTACAATGAGCAGTTCTTC. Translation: CASSPLTSGGYNEQFF.

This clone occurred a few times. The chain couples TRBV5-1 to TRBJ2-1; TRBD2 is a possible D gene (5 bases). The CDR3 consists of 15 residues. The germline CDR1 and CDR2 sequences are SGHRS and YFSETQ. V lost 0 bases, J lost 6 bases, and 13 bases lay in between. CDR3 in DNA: TGCGCCAGCAGCTTGGGTCAAAGACTACTCAATGAGCAGTTCTTC. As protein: CASSLGQRLLNEQFF.